This T cell receptor (beta chain) is from a study of blood T cells in healthy people across ages (dated by TCRdb to between 2015 and 2016). Looking at the study overall: In model experiments, template switching captured roughly one uniquely barcoded TCR beta cDNA molecule for every two T cells. The study measured age-related changes in TCR beta repertoire diversity using deep sequencing normalized with unique cDNA molecular identifiers. The donors were split into four age groups: young (average around 17 years), middle-aged (roughly 40), aged (over 55) and long-lived (over 75). To avoid experimental bias, donors of different ages were spread randomly across the sequencing lanes. Two additional independent replicas of 1 million unique cDNA reads from the same blood draw were analyzed for two donors (one aged 18 to 30 and one aged 80 or older). General study outcomes and caveats: As age increased, observed TCR beta diversity per million T cells dropped in a roughly linear way, and a significant reduction was already evident by age 40. Total diversity estimates from one million sequenced T cells were considered lower bounds and underestimates. Conclusive comparison of naive and antigen-experienced compartments was prevented by the profiling of bulk unsorted PBMCs. Because the CMV infection status of the donors was unknown, age-related changes in expanded clonotypes may potentially have been confounded. The long-lived group showed more naive CD4+ T cells, fewer expanded clones and increased TCR diversity than the aged group, suggesting age selection. There was a strong correlation between observed TCR beta diversity and the percentage of naive T cells measured by flow cytometry.

The donors were 40 or so Caucasian individuals from Russia, aged roughly 6 to 100 years, who were systemically healthy. Approximately 9.3 milliliters of peripheral blood were drawn from each donor into EDTA-treated Vacutainer tubes. Ficoll-Paque density-gradient centrifugation was used to isolate PBMCs, with at least 6 million per sample. Trizol reagent was used to extract total RNA from PBMCs, with at least 5 micrograms per sample. For every donor, an aliquot of PBMCs went through flow cytometry to measure the percentages of naive CD45RAhigh/CD27high T cells. This clonotype was observed a handful of times. It has no known antigen specificity. One base away there is no much larger clone; base qualities are not given. Clipping removes 4 bases from V and 3 bases from J, with 12 as the unmatched junction base count. From cysteine to phenylalanine, the CDR3 is 19 amino acids long. Only the CDR3 portion is preserved as DNA: 57 bases, with reading frame beginning at the first base. According to the germline V gene (reference sequence), CDR1 reads SEHNR and CDR2 reads FQNEAQ.

Receptor amplification or capture employed 5' RACE. This sample was sequenced with an Illumina HiSeq 2500. The second PCR ran for about 6 to 12 cycles and used a J-beta primer mix along with a sample-barcoded 5' primer. A unique molecular identifier was introduced onto each TCR beta cDNA molecule by a template-switch 5' adaptor carrying 12 random nucleotides. Each sample yielded at least 2.5 million CDR3-containing paired-end reads. The Mint cDNA synthesis kit, primed by a TRBC-specific oligonucleotide, was used to synthesize first-strand cDNA from all RNA. Following uracil-DNA glycosylase treatment, a first 18-cycle PCR with universal primers M1SS and BC2_uni_R was performed on all cDNA. As for the authors' bioinformatics: For normalization, 1 million high-quality reads were randomly selected from each sample, with every read carrying a distinct molecular identifier. Reads with shared molecular identifiers were discarded instead of being binned into consensus sequences. MiTCR, set to a Q25 quality threshold and the strictest error-elimination algorithm, was used for CDR3 identification, clonotype clustering and error correction. A nonparametric unseen species model with Euler transformation was used to estimate lower-bound total TCR beta diversity. TCRdb redid the processing of the public reads, applying fastp at Q25 and MiXCR, and retained in-frame beta chains. Rows matching on CDR3 protein sequence are summarized as one entry with the most common DNA and genes. TCRdb's processing, not the study's, gives the V and J calls here. The sample table contains 1.5 million to 2 million distinct CDR3 sequences; only one count was recorded for roughly a third of them. 10% to 12% of the sample goes to the ten largest clones.

The source is a young woman in good health. Recombination linked TRBV7-9 to TRBJ2-7; TRBD2 agrees with 16 junctional bases. The sequenced sample was blood. The CDR3 is CASSSPGTSGRAEIYEQYF. The bases are TGTGCCAGCAGCTCCCCCGGGACTAGCGGGAGGGCTGAGATCTACGAGCAGTACTTC.